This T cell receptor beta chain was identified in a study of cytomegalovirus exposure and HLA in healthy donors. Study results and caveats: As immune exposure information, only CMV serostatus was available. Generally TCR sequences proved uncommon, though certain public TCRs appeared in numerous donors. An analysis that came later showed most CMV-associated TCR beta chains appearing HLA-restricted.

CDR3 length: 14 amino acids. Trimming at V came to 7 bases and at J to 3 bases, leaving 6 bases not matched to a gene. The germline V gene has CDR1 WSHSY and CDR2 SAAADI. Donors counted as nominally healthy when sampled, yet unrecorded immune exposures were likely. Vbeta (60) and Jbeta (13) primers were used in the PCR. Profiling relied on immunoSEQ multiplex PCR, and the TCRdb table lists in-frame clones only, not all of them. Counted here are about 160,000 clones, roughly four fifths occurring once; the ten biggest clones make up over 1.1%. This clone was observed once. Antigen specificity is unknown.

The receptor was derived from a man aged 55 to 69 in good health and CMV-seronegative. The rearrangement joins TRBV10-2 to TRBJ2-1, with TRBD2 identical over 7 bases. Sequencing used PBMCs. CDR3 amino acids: CASIRGRDYNEQFF. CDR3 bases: TGCGCCAGCATTCGGGGGAGGGACTACAATGAGCAGTTCTTC.